The 17 T cell receptor beta chains below come from one sample, sequenced in a study of blood T cell repertoires in COVID-19. Libraries were prepared by immunoSEQ multiplex PCR; TCRdb keeps only in-frame clonotypes and omits some of them. The sample contains around 200,000 clones, over 75% of which appear only once. The sequencing sample was made of peripheral blood. The source is a woman older than 75 with acute or convalescent COVID-19.

This clone occurred once. The chain recombines TRBV4-1 with TRBJ2-5; 7 nucleotides agree with TRBD2. Trimming took 0 bases from V and 0 from J; bases not matched to a gene: 10. The CDR3 is 18 residues long. Per germline, CDR1 MGHRA and CDR2 YSYEKL. In DNA, the CDR3 is TGCGCCAGCAGCCAAGAACACGGGGGGAATAGGTACCAAGAGACCCAGTACTTC. Protein: CASSQEHGGNRYQETQYF.

In its sample, this clone was seen once. The genes are TRBV21-1 and TRBJ2-2; TRBD1 is the table's D call, not checked against the DNA. TRBV21-1 is designated a pseudogene. The CDR3 contains 15 residues. CDR3 in amino acids: CASSSSGTQTGELFF. CDR3 nucleotide sequence: TGTGCCAGCAGCTCCTCCGGGACACAGACCGGGGAGCTGTTTTTT.

In DNA, the CDR3 is TGTGCCAGCAGCTTAAGTGCAGGGAGGGAGACCCAGTACTTC. It codes for CASSLSAGRETQYF. The chain employs TRBV7-8 and TRBJ2-5; TRBD2 might be the D (6 bases). The CDR3 covers 14 residues. Deletions cut 2 bases from V and 5 bases from J, with 12 bases between. Looked up from germline, CDR1 is SGHVS and CDR2 is FQNEAQ.

V and J are TRBV7-2 and TRBJ2-5; 10 bases map to TRBD2. CDR1 is SGHTA and CDR2 is FQGNSA in the germline V gene. With V trimmed by 1 base and J by 1 base, 9 bases remained unmatched. This CDR3 has 18 residues. CDR3 in DNA: TGTGCCAGCAGCTTAGGTGGGACAGCGGGAGGGCGCCAAGAGACCCAGTACTTC. Residues: CASSLGGTAGGRQETQYF.

The gene calls are TRBV7-2 and TRBJ1-1; 8 positions agree with TRBD1. V gave up 1 base and J gave up 11 bases; unmatched junction bases: 12. This CDR3 spans 15 amino acids. Germline V gene data show CDR1 as SGHTA and CDR2 as FQGNSA. CDR3 sequence: CASSLDSGGFVRAFF. CDR3 DNA sequence: TGTGCCAGCAGCTTAGATTCAGGGGGCTTTGTGCGGGCTTTCTTT.

This chain links TRBV6-1 with TRBJ2-7; TRBD2 is a possible D gene (5 bases). V was shortened by 3 bases and J by 7 bases, with 10 bases between the two germline ends. CDR1 MNHNS and CDR2 SASEGT come from the germline V gene. The CDR3 loop spans 12 amino acids. This CDR3 is CASSDPRGEQYF. DNA for the CDR3: TGTGCCAGCAGTGACCCCCGAGGGGAGCAGTACTTC.

This clone occurred once. The rearrangement links TRBV6-5 to TRBJ2-1; weak D call: TRBD1 (6 bases). Germline CDR1 reads MNHEY; CDR2 reads SVGAGI. Trimming shortened V by 5 bases and J by 5 bases, and 10 bases separated the two germline ends. CDR3 length: 13 amino acids. Written as DNA, the CDR3 is TGTGCCAGCAGTCGGACAGAGCACAATGAGCAGTTCTTC. This codes for CASSRTEHNEQFF.

This chain joins TRBV12-5 and TRBJ1-6; D is unclear. V lost 2 bases to trimming and J lost 0 bases, with 14 bases between them. Germline CDR1 reads LGHNT; CDR2 reads FRNRAP. The CDR3 length is 18 residues. CDR3 bases: TGTGCTAGTGGTTTGTTCGGTCTGGTGAGCTCCTATAATTCACCCCTCCACTTT. This translates into CASGLFGLVSSYNSPLHF.

The CDR3 loop is CASSSEGTGRGYGYTF. The CDR3 region has the DNA TGTGCCAGCAGCTCGGAAGGGACAGGGAGAGGCTATGGCTACACCTTC. J is TRBJ1-2 and V is TRBV5-5; TRBD1 aligns across 9 bases. J gave up 4 bases and V 3 bases, and 10 bases lay outside the gene matches. The CDR3 length is 16 residues. Germline CDR1 and CDR2: SGHKS and YYEKEE (reference sequence).

V gene TRBV11-2 combines with J gene TRBJ2-7; D gene uncertain. Germline V gives CDR1 SGHAT, CDR2 FQNNGV. The V and J ends lost 0 bases and 1 base respectively, with 7 bases between them. CDR3 length: 14 residues. The CDR3 nucleotides are TGTGCCAGCAGCTTAGACAGGCCTTCCTACGAGCAGTACTTC. Translation gives CASSLDRPSYEQYF. The full variable domain, in which reference TRBV11-2 and TRBJ2-7 provide the parts outside the CDR3, is EAGVAQSPRYKIIEKRQSVAFWCNPISGHATLYWYQQILGQGPKLLIQFQNNGVVDDSQLPKDRFSAERLKGVDSTLKIQPAKLEDSAVYLCASSLDRPSYEQYFGPGTRLTVT.

The rearrangement uses TRBV29-1 and TRBJ1-1; perhaps TRBD1 as D (5 bases). This CDR3 region has 14 residues. Germline CDR1 reads SQVTM; CDR2 reads ANQGSEA. The ends were cut back, 1 base at V and 3 bases at J, with 12 bases in the middle. CDR3 coding DNA: TGCAGCGTTGAAGTAGGGGTAGGGGACACTGAAGCTTTCTTT. It encodes CSVEVGVGDTEAFF.

This clone was observed a handful of times. This rearrangement joins TRBV7-9 to TRBJ2-3; D possibly corresponds to TRBD2 (5 bases). The length of the CDR3 is 15 residues. Per germline, CDR1 SEHNR and CDR2 FQNEAQ (reference sequence). Trimming removed 8 bases at V and 0 bases at J, with 15 bases between. As DNA, the CDR3 is TGTGCCAGCGGGAATGGCGGGCTAAGCACAGATACGCAGTATTTT. Amino acids: CASGNGGLSTDTQYF.

The sample holds a few counts of this clone. This rearrangement joins TRBV5-1 to TRBJ2-7, with 9 positions matching TRBD1. The V segment lost 4 bases and the J segment 5 bases; nucleotides outside the gene matches: 10. Germline V gives CDR1 SGHRS, CDR2 YFSETQ. The CDR3 is made up of 15 amino acids. The CDR3: CASSPVGTGIHEQYF. As DNA, the CDR3 is TGCGCCAGCAGCCCCGTGGGGACAGGGATCCACGAGCAGTACTTC.

The V gene is TRBV29-1, the J gene TRBJ1-2, with D unclear. The CDR3 is 11 residues long. CDR1 is SQVTM and CDR2 is ANQGSEA in the germline V gene. The CDR3 region is CREEGLVGYTF. The CDR3 nucleotides are TGCAGGGAGGAGGGCCTGGTAGGCTACACCTTC.

The V and J genes are TRBV6-6 and TRBJ1-3; D might be TRBD1 (6 bases). Germline V gives CDR1 MNHNY, CDR2 SVGAGI (reference sequence). The V and J ends lost 5 bases and 2 bases respectively, with 16 bases between them. This CDR3 comprises 16 residues. This CDR3 reads CASSKATGLPGNTIYF. The CDR3, as DNA: TGTGCCAGCAGTAAGGCGACAGGACTCCCTGGAAACACCATATATTTT.

The chain carries TRBV5-4 and TRBJ1-1, with 12 bases that match TRBD1. The CDR3 extends over 15 amino acids. From germline, CDR1 is SGHNT and CDR2 YYREEE (reference sequence). V trimming: 4 bases; J trimming: 10 bases; junction bases outside the gene matches: 11. For the CDR3, the DNA is TGTGCCAGCAGCCCGGGACAGGGGGCGCGGGAGGGAGCTTTCTTT. Translating it yields CASSPGQGAREGAFF.

The V call is TRBV28, the J call TRBJ2-7; 7 bases are a match to TRBD1. CDR1 is MDHEN, CDR2 SYDVKM, per germline. There are 15 residues in the CDR3. With V trimmed by 0 bases and J by 5 bases, 7 bases remained unmatched. CDR3: CASSLWDRTVHEQYF. Here the CDR3 DNA reads TGTGCCAGCAGTTTATGGGACAGGACTGTCCACGAGCAGTACTTC.